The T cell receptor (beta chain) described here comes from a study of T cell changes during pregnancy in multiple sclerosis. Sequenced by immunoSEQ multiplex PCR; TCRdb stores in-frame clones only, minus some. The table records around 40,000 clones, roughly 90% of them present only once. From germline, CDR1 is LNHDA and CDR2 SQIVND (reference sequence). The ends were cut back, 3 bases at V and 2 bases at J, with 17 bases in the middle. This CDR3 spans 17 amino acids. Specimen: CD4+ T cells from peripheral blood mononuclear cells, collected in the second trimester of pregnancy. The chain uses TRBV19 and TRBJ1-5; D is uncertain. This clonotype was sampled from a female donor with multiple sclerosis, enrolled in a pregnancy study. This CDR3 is CASSILQVGVGNQPQHF. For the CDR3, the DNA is TGTGCCAGTAGTATTCTCCAGGTGGGCGTGGGCAATCAGCCCCAGCATTTT.